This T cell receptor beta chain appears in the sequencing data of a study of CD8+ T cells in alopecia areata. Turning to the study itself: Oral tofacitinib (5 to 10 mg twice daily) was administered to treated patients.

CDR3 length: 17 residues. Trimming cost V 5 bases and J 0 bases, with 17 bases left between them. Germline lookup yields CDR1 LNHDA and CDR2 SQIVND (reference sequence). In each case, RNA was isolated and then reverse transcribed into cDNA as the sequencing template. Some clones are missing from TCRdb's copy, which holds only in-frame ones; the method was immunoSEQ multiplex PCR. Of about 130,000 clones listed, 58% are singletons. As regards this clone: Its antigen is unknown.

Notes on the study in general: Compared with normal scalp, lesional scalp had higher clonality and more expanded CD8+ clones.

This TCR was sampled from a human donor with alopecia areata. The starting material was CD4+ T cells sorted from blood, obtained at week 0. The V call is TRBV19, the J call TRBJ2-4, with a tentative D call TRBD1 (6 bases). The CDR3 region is CASSAIGQPSAKNIQYF. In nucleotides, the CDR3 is TGTGCCAGTAGTGCTATCGGACAGCCCTCAGCCAAAAACATTCAGTACTTC.